The 11 T cell receptor beta chains below all came from one sample that was sequenced in a study of blood T cell repertoires in COVID-19. Method: immunoSEQ multiplex PCR; TCRdb's copy keeps in-frame clones and lacks some. The sample shows fewer than 300,000 clones, approximately 84% of them seen only once. Sequenced: PBMCs or T cells enriched from blood (not recorded which). These receptors all stem from a man in his late teens or twenties who had recovered from COVID-19.

This chain connects TRBV7-8 to TRBJ1-5, with D possibly being TRBD1 (5 bases). This CDR3 has 11 residues. Germline assignment: CDR1 SGHVS and CDR2 FQNEAQ. V lost 9 bases and J 6 bases, leaving 9 bases between the germline ends. This CDR3 is CASGGGQPQHF. CDR3 DNA: TGTGCCAGTGGGGGAGGTCAGCCCCAGCATTTT.

The rearrangement links TRBV21-1 to TRBJ2-7; the table names TRBD2, a call not compared with the DNA. TRBV21-1 is a pseudogene. The CDR3 is 15 amino acids. The CDR3 reads CASSKGGGSSYEQYF. CDR3 DNA sequence: TGTGCCAGCAGCAAAGGCGGAGGGAGCTCCTACGAGCAGTACTTC.

The V gene is TRBV13, the J gene TRBJ2-1, with 9 bases lining up with TRBD2. Trimming at V came to 1 base and at J to 0 bases, leaving 4 bases not matched to a gene. This CDR3 is 17 amino acids long. In germline, CDR1 is PRHDT, CDR2 FYEKMQ (reference sequence). CDR3 DNA: TGTGCCAGCAGCTTAGACAGTAGCGGGGGCTCCTACAATGAGCAGTTCTTC. The encoded protein is CASSLDSSGGSYNEQFF.

CDR3 coding DNA: TGTGCCAGCAGCCAAGATCATCGGCTCGGGATCTACGAGCAGTACTTC. As protein: CASSQDHRLGIYEQYF. This chain connects TRBV4-2 to TRBJ2-7; TRBD2 might be the D (5 bases). V lost 0 bases and J 3 bases, leaving 15 bases between the germline ends. Germline loops: CDR1 LGHNA, CDR2 YNFKEQ. This CDR3 is built from 16 residues.

The J gene is TRBJ1-3, the V gene TRBV12-3 or TRBV12-4; the match to TRBD1 covers 10 bases. V lost 6 bases and J lost 7; bases outside the gene matches: 0. The CDR3 extends over 12 amino acids. The CDR3 sequence: CASRGQGNTIYF. The CDR3 DNA sequence: TGTGCCAGCAGGGGACAGGGGAACACCATATATTTT.

This clone occurred a few times. The chain is built from TRBV6-4 and TRBJ1-6; weak D call: TRBD1 (6 bases). Germline values: CDR1 MRHNA, CDR2 SNTAGT. The length of the CDR3 is 15 residues. Trimming removed 0 bases at V and 7 bases at J, with 10 bases between. CDR3 bases: TGTGCCAGCAGTGACTCCCCCCAGGGGAATTCACCCCTCCACTTT. Protein sequence: CASSDSPQGNSPLHF.

The genes are TRBV5-1 and TRBJ1-6; D is unresolved. CDR3 length: 13 residues. V lost 2 bases, J lost 4 bases, and 4 bases lay in between. Germline lookup yields CDR1 SGHRS and CDR2 YFSETQ. The CDR3 nucleotides read TGCGCCAGCAGCTTCACTTATAATTCACCCCTCCACTTT. Translated, it gives CASSFTYNSPLHF.

The genes are TRBV28 and TRBJ2-2; 10 bases map to TRBD2. Unmatched junction bases numbered 5, after V lost 4 bases and J lost 6 bases. Germline V gene lookup returns CDR1 MDHEN and CDR2 SYDVKM. CDR3 size: 15 residues. The CDR3 region is CASSSSGRAAGELFF. The CDR3 DNA reads as TGTGCCAGCAGTTCAAGCGGGAGGGCCGCCGGGGAGCTGTTTTTT.

The gene calls are TRBV5-6 and TRBJ2-3; TRBD2 matches at 10 bases. The CDR3 totals 15 residues. Germline lookup yields CDR1 SGHDT and CDR2 YYEEEE. With V trimmed by 0 bases and J by 4 bases, 2 bases remained unmatched. CDR3 protein: CASSLGAGGADTQYF. The DNA of the CDR3 is TGTGCCAGCAGCTTGGGAGCGGGGGGGGCAGATACGCAGTATTTT.

The rearrangement uses TRBV5-1 and TRBJ2-3, with 12 bases lining up with TRBD2. CDR3 size: 17 residues. V trimming: 0 bases; J trimming: 1 base; junction bases outside the gene matches: 3. Germline loops: CDR1 SGHRS, CDR2 YFSETQ. The CDR3 loop reads CASSLGLAGGRTDTQYF. CDR3 coding DNA: TGCGCCAGCAGCTTGGGGCTAGCGGGAGGGCGCACAGATACGCAGTATTTT.

This chain uses TRBV29-1 with TRBJ1-2, with 7 nucleotides matching TRBD1. There are 14 residues in the CDR3. After removal of 1 base from V and 0 bases from J, the junction contained 2 bases not matched to a gene. Germline V gene sequence: CDR1 SQVTM, CDR2 ANQGSEA. The CDR3 region is CSVEAGGSNYGYTF. In DNA, the CDR3 is TGCAGCGTTGAAGCAGGGGGATCTAACTATGGCTACACCTTC.